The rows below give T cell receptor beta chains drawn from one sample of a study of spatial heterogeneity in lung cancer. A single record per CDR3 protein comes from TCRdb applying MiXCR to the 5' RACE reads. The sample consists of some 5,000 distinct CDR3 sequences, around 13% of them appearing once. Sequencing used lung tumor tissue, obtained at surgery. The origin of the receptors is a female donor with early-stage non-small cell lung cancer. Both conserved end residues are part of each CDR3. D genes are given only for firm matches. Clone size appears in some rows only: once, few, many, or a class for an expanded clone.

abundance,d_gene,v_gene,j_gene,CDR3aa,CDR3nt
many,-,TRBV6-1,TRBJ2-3,CASSMWQARADTQYF,TGTGCCAGCAGCATGTGGCAGGCCCGGGCGGATACGCAGTATTTT
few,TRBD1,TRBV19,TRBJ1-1,CASTHGDSFNTEAFF,TGTGCCAGTACCCATGGGGACAGCTTTAACACTGAAGCTTTCTTT
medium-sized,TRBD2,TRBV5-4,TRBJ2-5,CASSLPGLAVQETQYF,TGTGCCAGCAGCCTGCCGGGACTAGCGGTTCAAGAGACCCAGTACTTC
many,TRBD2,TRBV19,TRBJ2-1,CASSIGRGDEQFF,TGTGCCAGTAGTATCGGGAGGGGCGATGAGCAGTTCTTC
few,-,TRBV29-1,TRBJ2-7,CSVTLWTAQYEQYF,TGCAGCGTCACTCTCTGGACAGCACAGTACGAGCAGTACTTC
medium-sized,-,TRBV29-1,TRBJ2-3,CSVLEQDTQYF,TGCAGCGTTCTCGAGCAAGATACGCAGTATTTT
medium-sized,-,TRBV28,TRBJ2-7,CACWAQGAEQYF,TGTGCCTGCTGGGCGCAGGGCGCCGAGCAGTACTTC
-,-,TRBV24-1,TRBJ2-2,CATSATGAGELFF,TGTGCCACCAGTGCCACGGGCGCCGGGGAGCTGTTTTTT
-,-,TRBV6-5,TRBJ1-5,CASSRRQFQPQHF,TGTGCCAGCAGCCGCCGACAGTTCCAGCCCCAGCATTTT
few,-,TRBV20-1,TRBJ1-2,CSASPTPGSGYTF,TGCAGTGCTAGTCCCACCCCAGGGAGTGGCTACACCTTC
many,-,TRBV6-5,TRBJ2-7,CASRPVGGQTAIYEQYF,TGTGCCAGCAGGCCCGTCGGCGGCCAGACGGCTATCTACGAGCAGTACTTC
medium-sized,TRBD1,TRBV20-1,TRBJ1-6,CSASDRGPGSPLHF,TGCAGTGCTAGCGACAGGGGCCCGGGGTCACCCCTCCACTTT
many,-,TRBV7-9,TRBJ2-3,CASMGGLSTDTQYF,TGTGCCAGCATGGGGGGTTTAAGCACAGATACGCAGTATTTT
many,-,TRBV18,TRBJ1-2,CASSPSPGHSYGYTF,TGTGCCAGCTCACCATCACCGGGACACTCCTATGGCTACACCTTC
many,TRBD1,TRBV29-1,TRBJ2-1,CSGSGTERARQFF,TGCAGCGGGTCCGGGACAGAAAGGGCTCGGCAGTTCTTC
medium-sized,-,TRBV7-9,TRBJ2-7,CASSPAEGKNYEQYF,TGTGCCAGCAGCCCGGCGGAAGGGAAGAACTACGAGCAGTACTTC
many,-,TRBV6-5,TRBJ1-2,CASSYISTGHSNGYTF,TGTGCCAGCAGTTACATTTCCACGGGTCATTCTAATGGCTACACCTTC
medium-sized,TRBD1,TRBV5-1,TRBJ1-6,CASRSTPGQGNSPLHF,TGCGCCAGCAGATCGACACCGGGACAGGGTAATTCACCCCTCCACTTT
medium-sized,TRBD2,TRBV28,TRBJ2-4,CASSPGLAAKNIQYF,TGTGCCAGCAGCCCCGGACTAGCGGCCAAAAACATTCAGTACTTC
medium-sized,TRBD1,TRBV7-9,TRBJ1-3,CASSSLQGATTGNTIYF,TGTGCCAGCAGCTCTTTACAGGGGGCGACAACTGGAAACACCATATATTTT
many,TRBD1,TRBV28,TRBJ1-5,CASSLAGTGVRQPQHF,TGTGCCAGCAGTTTAGCCGGGACAGGGGTCCGACAGCCCCAGCATTTT
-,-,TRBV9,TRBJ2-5,CASSVGPLQETQYF,TGTGCCAGCAGCGTGGGACCCCTCCAAGAGACCCAGTACTTC
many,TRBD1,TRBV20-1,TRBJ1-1,CSAFPGTGGTSTEAFF,TGCAGTGCTTTTCCCGGGACAGGGGGCACCAGCACTGAAGCTTTCTTT
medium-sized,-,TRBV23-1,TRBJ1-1,CASSQSGKYTEAFF,TGCGCCAGCAGTCAATCGGGGAAATACACTGAAGCTTTCTTT
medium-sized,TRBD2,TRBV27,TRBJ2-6,CASTREVGSGANVLTF,TGTGCCAGCACCCGGGAGGTGGGCTCTGGGGCCAACGTCCTGACTTTC
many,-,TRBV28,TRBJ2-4,CASRGGAKNIQYF,TGTGCCAGCAGGGGGGGAGCCAAAAACATTCAGTACTTC